These T cell receptor beta chains were read from a single sample in a study of beta chain features in type 1 diabetes. Method: immunoSEQ multiplex PCR; TCRdb's copy keeps in-frame clones and lacks some. The sample shows fewer than 350,000 clones, approximately 8.1% of them seen only once. Source material: central memory CD4+ T cells from blood. These receptors originate from a woman younger than 30 in good health. CDR3s include the opening cysteine and the closing phenylalanine or tryptophan.

j_gene	v_gene	CDR3aa
TRBJ1-1	TRBV4-2	CASSQDPQNTEAFF
TRBJ2-5	TRBV28	CASSLLGGLGETQYF
TRBJ2-5	TRBV5-1	CASSDPAQETQYF
TRBJ2-5	TRBV7-8	CASSHGGAGGETQYF
TRBJ2-1	TRBV19	CASSLDKGGMRHNEQFF
TRBJ1-1	TRBV4-3	CASSPGQGGLNTEAFF
TRBJ1-2	TRBV30	CAWEGRPNYGYTF
TRBJ1-1	TRBV19	CASRIDRASTEAFF
TRBJ1-5	TRBV28	CASSRGAARSNRPQHF
TRBJ1-4	TRBV6-6	CASTRSGSSEKLFF
TRBJ2-1	TRBV6-6	CASSDRDFDEQFF
TRBJ1-4	TRBV4-2	CASSQPQGYREKLFF
TRBJ1-5	TRBV7-2	CASSFSGSNQPQHF
TRBJ1-4	TRBV6-5	CASSYWTGDEKLFF
TRBJ1-6	TRBV10-3	CAINRDSNSPLHF
TRBJ2-7	TRBV7-2	CASSVSRDPGYEQYF
TRBJ2-7	TRBV7-6	CASSRQTSGNEQYF
TRBJ2-1	TRBV7-9	CASSPRGTALDEQFF
TRBJ2-2	TRBV6-1	CASSEYWDLNTGELFF
TRBJ2-3	TRBV18	CASSPSMAGATDTQYF
TRBJ1-2	TRBV6-5	CASSKTRDYGYTF
TRBJ1-1	TRBV19	CASSIAGAEAFF
TRBJ1-1	TRBV7-9	CASSSSGGSPEAFF
TRBJ2-5	TRBV9	CASSVAGGSGTQYF
TRBJ2-5	TRBV5-1	CASSLELLATQYF
TRBJ2-5	TRBV7-2	CASSPVTGKETQYF
TRBJ2-7	TRBV19	CASSIKWGAYEQYF
TRBJ2-1	TRBV15	CATRRASSYNEQFF
TRBJ1-3	TRBV4-3	CASSQGEGNTIYF
TRBJ1-5	TRBV2	CASSGQTDNQPQHF